A selection of T cell receptor beta chains follows, all from one sample in a study of cytomegalovirus exposure and HLA in healthy donors. Assay: immunoSEQ multiplex PCR; the TCRdb copy retains only in-frame clones and omits some. The data hold 150,000 to 200,000 clones, with roughly 78% observed a single time. The sample consisted of PBMCs. The receptors were sampled from a woman between 50 and 59 years old in good health and CMV-seropositive. Each CDR3 is given with its conserved first and last residue. A D gene is named only where the DNA matches it firmly. The size of a clone is reported for some rows only, either as once, few or many, or as a class for expanded clones.

d_call: TRBD2; clone_size: once; j_call: TRBJ2-7; v_call: TRBV4-1; cdr3_nt: TGCGCCAGCAGCCCAACTAGCGGGGTGGACTACGAGCAGTACTTC; cdr3_aa: CASSPTSGVDYEQYF
d_call: TRBD1; clone_size: -; j_call: TRBJ2-2; v_call: TRBV29-1; cdr3_nt: TGCAGCGTACATCAGGGGGCGAAGAACACCGGGGAGCTGTTTTTT; cdr3_aa: CSVHQGAKNTGELFF
d_call: -; clone_size: -; j_call: TRBJ2-7; v_call: TRBV6-1; cdr3_nt: TGTGCCAGCAGTGAACCAGATCTCTACAGTTACGAGCAGTACTTC; cdr3_aa: CASSEPDLYSYEQYF
d_call: -; clone_size: -; j_call: TRBJ1-3; v_call: TRBV30; cdr3_nt: TGTGCCTGGAGTGTCGGACAGTACTCTGGAAACACCATATATTTT; cdr3_aa: CAWSVGQYSGNTIYF
d_call: -; clone_size: once; j_call: TRBJ1-5; v_call: TRBV29-1; cdr3_nt: TGCAGCGTGGGTGTGGGGCCTGGGGATCAGCCCCAGCATTTT; cdr3_aa: CSVGVGPGDQPQHF
d_call: TRBD1; clone_size: -; j_call: TRBJ2-7; v_call: TRBV2; cdr3_nt: TGTGCCAGCAGTGAAGAGACAGGGGGTGGCGAGCAGTACTTC; cdr3_aa: CASSEETGGGEQYF
d_call: -; clone_size: -; j_call: TRBJ2-1; v_call: TRBV7-3; cdr3_nt: TGTGCCAGCAGCTTAAAGACGGGGGGCCCCAGCTCCTACAATGAGCAGTTCTTC; cdr3_aa: CASSLKTGGPSSYNEQFF
d_call: -; clone_size: -; j_call: TRBJ1-1; v_call: TRBV29-1; cdr3_nt: TGCAGCGCCTCCGGGGGGGCCGGAACTGAAGCTTTCTTT; cdr3_aa: CSASGGAGTEAFF
d_call: TRBD2; clone_size: -; j_call: TRBJ2-1; v_call: TRBV5-4; cdr3_nt: TGTGCCAGCAGCTTGGTGGGTTCCGGACTAGCGAGTCGGAATGAGCAGTTCTTC; cdr3_aa: CASSLVGSGLASRNEQFF
d_call: -; clone_size: -; j_call: TRBJ1-1; v_call: TRBV19; cdr3_nt: TGTGCCAGTATGGCTCGAGGGGGAACTGAAGCTTTCTTT; cdr3_aa: CASMARGGTEAFF
d_call: TRBD2; clone_size: -; j_call: TRBJ2-1; v_call: TRBV5-1; cdr3_nt: TGCGCCAGCAGCTTGGAGGGGACTACTCGATACAATGAGCAGTTCTTC; cdr3_aa: CASSLEGTTRYNEQFF
d_call: TRBD2; clone_size: -; j_call: TRBJ2-1; v_call: TRBV2; cdr3_nt: TGTGCCAGCAGCCAAGCGTCTAGCGGGGGGCCCATACCCTACAATGAGCAGTTCTTC; cdr3_aa: CASSQASSGGPIPYNEQFF
d_call: -; clone_size: -; j_call: TRBJ2-1; v_call: TRBV5-6; cdr3_nt: TGTGCCAGCAGCGCGTACCGAAATGAGCAGTTCTTC; cdr3_aa: CASSAYRNEQFF
d_call: TRBD2; clone_size: -; j_call: TRBJ2-3; v_call: TRBV6-1; cdr3_nt: TGTGCCAGCAGTGAAGGAATTCTAGCGGACTGGGGAGATACGCAGTATTTT; cdr3_aa: CASSEGILADWGDTQYF
d_call: TRBD2; clone_size: -; j_call: TRBJ2-5; v_call: TRBV5-1; cdr3_nt: TGCGCCAGCAGCAGAAGCGGGGATAGGTCGGAGACCCAGTACTTC; cdr3_aa: CASSRSGDRSETQYF
d_call: -; clone_size: few; j_call: TRBJ2-5; v_call: TRBV10-3; cdr3_nt: TGTGCCATCAGTGAGTCCAGGGTGATCCAAGAGACCCAGTACTTC; cdr3_aa: CAISESRVIQETQYF
d_call: -; clone_size: -; j_call: TRBJ2-2; v_call: TRBV18; cdr3_nt: TGTGCCAGCTCTTACCGCGGGACGCCGAACACCGGGGAGCTGTTTTTT; cdr3_aa: CASSYRGTPNTGELFF
d_call: TRBD1; clone_size: once; j_call: TRBJ1-2; v_call: TRBV7-2; cdr3_nt: TGTGCCAGCAGCCCGACAGGGGAGTATGGCTACACCTTC; cdr3_aa: CASSPTGEYGYTF
d_call: TRBD1; clone_size: -; j_call: TRBJ2-3; v_call: TRBV10-3; cdr3_nt: TGTGCCATCAGTGAGTCTGGACAGGGTAGCGCAGATACGCAGTATTTT; cdr3_aa: CAISESGQGSADTQYF
d_call: -; clone_size: -; j_call: TRBJ1-2; v_call: TRBV13; cdr3_nt: TGTGCCAGCAGCGGACAGACAGGTTATGGCTACACCTTC; cdr3_aa: CASSGQTGYGYTF
d_call: -; clone_size: -; j_call: TRBJ2-1; v_call: TRBV2; cdr3_nt: TGTGCCAGCAGTTCTAGGGTCGGGGGCAATGAGCAGTTCTTC; cdr3_aa: CASSSRVGGNEQFF
d_call: -; clone_size: many; j_call: TRBJ2-2; v_call: TRBV30; cdr3_nt: TGTGCCTGGAGTGTACGAGCCGGGGAGCTGTTTTTT; cdr3_aa: CAWSVRAGELFF
d_call: -; clone_size: -; j_call: TRBJ1-2; v_call: TRBV6-6; cdr3_nt: TGTGCCAGCAGTCCTACAGGGCTAGCTAACTATGGCTACACCTTC; cdr3_aa: CASSPTGLANYGYTF
d_call: TRBD1; clone_size: -; j_call: TRBJ1-5; v_call: TRBV10-3; cdr3_nt: TGTGCCATCAGTTCCTACGGACAGGGGGCCTATCAGCCCCAGCATTTT; cdr3_aa: CAISSYGQGAYQPQHF
d_call: -; clone_size: -; j_call: TRBJ2-1; v_call: TRBV27; cdr3_nt: TGTGCCAGCAGTCTAGGAGGGGCAGGGGGGCAGTTCTTC; cdr3_aa: CASSLGGAGGQFF
d_call: -; clone_size: -; j_call: TRBJ2-5; v_call: TRBV5-1; cdr3_nt: TGCGCCAGCGAGTTTTCCGGGGGTGGAGAGACCCAGTACTTC; cdr3_aa: CASEFSGGGETQYF
d_call: -; clone_size: few; j_call: TRBJ2-1; v_call: TRBV7-3; cdr3_nt: TGTGCCAGCAGATCCCCGGGGAATTTTATTATCCACAATGAGCAGTTCTTC; cdr3_aa: CASRSPGNFIIHNEQFF
d_call: TRBD1; clone_size: few; j_call: TRBJ1-2; v_call: TRBV27; cdr3_nt: TGTGCCAGCAATTTCCCGGGACAGGGGAAATATGGCTACACCTTC; cdr3_aa: CASNFPGQGKYGYTF
d_call: TRBD1; clone_size: -; j_call: TRBJ2-1; v_call: TRBV7-8; cdr3_nt: TGTGCCAGCAGTCCCGGGACAGCGGTCTACAATGAGCAGTTCTTC; cdr3_aa: CASSPGTAVYNEQFF
d_call: TRBD2; clone_size: -; j_call: TRBJ2-3; v_call: TRBV9; cdr3_nt: TGTGCCAGCAGCGTCCCTAGCGGGGGGTACACAGATACGCAGTATTTT; cdr3_aa: CASSVPSGGYTDTQYF
d_call: TRBD2; clone_size: -; j_call: TRBJ2-3; v_call: TRBV5-1; cdr3_nt: TGCGCCAGCAGTCTGGGGCGGGGGTTCACAGATACGCAGTATTTT; cdr3_aa: CASSLGRGFTDTQYF
d_call: -; clone_size: few; j_call: TRBJ1-1; v_call: TRBV9; cdr3_nt: TGTGCCAGCAGCCCCCACCCGGGACACCCGTTAGGAGCTTTCTTT; cdr3_aa: CASSPHPGHPLGAFF
d_call: -; clone_size: -; j_call: TRBJ1-1; v_call: TRBV29-1; cdr3_nt: TGCAGCGCTGGGGGTCCGCGGGGAGAAGCTTTCTTT; cdr3_aa: CSAGGPRGEAFF
d_call: -; clone_size: -; j_call: TRBJ2-1; v_call: TRBV5-4; cdr3_nt: TGTGCCAGCAGCTTGGGGAGGGGGGGCCCTCTGAGGGAGCAGTTCTTC; cdr3_aa: CASSLGRGGPLREQFF
d_call: -; clone_size: few; j_call: TRBJ2-3; v_call: TRBV5-4; cdr3_nt: TGTGCCAGCAGCTTGCCGGGGGGCAGGGGCACAGATACGCAGTATTTT; cdr3_aa: CASSLPGGRGTDTQYF
d_call: TRBD2; clone_size: -; j_call: TRBJ2-1; v_call: TRBV5-6; cdr3_nt: TGTGCCAGCAGTCTAGCGGGGGCCCTCTACAATGAGCAGTTCTTC; cdr3_aa: CASSLAGALYNEQFF
d_call: -; clone_size: -; j_call: TRBJ2-6; v_call: TRBV29-1; cdr3_nt: TGCAGCGTCCTGTACTCTGGGGCCAACGTCCTGACTTTC; cdr3_aa: CSVLYSGANVLTF
d_call: TRBD2; clone_size: -; j_call: TRBJ2-7; v_call: TRBV9; cdr3_nt: TGTGCCAGCAGCGTAGGGACTAGCGGGATGTCCTACGAGCAGTACTTC; cdr3_aa: CASSVGTSGMSYEQYF
d_call: -; clone_size: -; j_call: TRBJ2-7; v_call: TRBV4-1; cdr3_nt: TGCGCCAGCAGCCTTACGCCCACGGCCTACGAGCAGTACTTC; cdr3_aa: CASSLTPTAYEQYF
d_call: TRBD1; clone_size: -; j_call: TRBJ2-1; v_call: TRBV4-1; cdr3_nt: TGCGCCAGCAGCTTCCGGGACAGCTCCTACAATGAGCAGTTCTTC; cdr3_aa: CASSFRDSSYNEQFF